Listed below are T cell receptor beta chains from one sample, sequenced in a study of blood T cells in healthy people across ages. TCRdb itself ran the 5' RACE reads through MiXCR, one entry per CDR3 protein. The sample lists around 780,000 distinct CDR3 sequences, roughly 56% occurring once. Source material: blood. All receptors derive from a man aged 35 to 55 in good health. Both conserved end residues are part of each CDR3. The D gene is left open where the match is weak. Clone size appears in some rows only: once, few, many, or a class for an expanded clone.

>NA|TRBV12-3/TRBV12-4|TRBD2|TRBJ2-2
CASSLQSGLASNTGELFF
TGTGCCAGCAGTTTACAGTCTGGACTAGCGTCGAACACCGGGGAGCTGTTTTTT
>NA|TRBV5-8|NA|TRBJ1-4
CASSFQGKNEKLFF
TGTGCCAGCAGCTTTCAGGGGAAGAATGAAAAACTGTTTTTT
>few|TRBV29-1|NA|TRBJ2-1
CSVETDREHSNEQFF
TGCAGCGTTGAGACCGACAGAGAACATTCCAATGAGCAGTTCTTC
>few|TRBV5-6|TRBD1|TRBJ2-1
CASSPRTGQPRPARSYNEQFF
TGTGCCAGCAGCCCAAGGACAGGTCAGCCCAGACCAGCTCGCTCCTACAATGAGCAGTTCTTC
>NA|TRBV2|NA|TRBJ2-5
CASSDDKETQYF
TGTGCCAGCAGTGATGATAAAGAGACCCAGTACTTC
>NA|TRBV6-5|NA|TRBJ2-1
CAISLFNEQFF
TGTGCCATCTCCCTCTTCAATGAGCAGTTCTTC
>NA|TRBV7-2|TRBD2|TRBJ2-3
CARSFFTGTSGDRTDTQYF
TGTGCCCGCAGCTTTTTCACCGGGACTAGCGGGGACCGCACAGATACGCAGTATTTT
>NA|TRBV20-1|TRBD2|TRBJ2-5
CSARDWSAGGVGTQYF
TGCAGTGCTAGAGATTGGAGCGCGGGAGGCGTTGGGACCCAGTACTTC
>NA|TRBV20-1|NA|TRBJ2-2
CSARGGVTGELFF
TGCAGTGCTAGAGGCGGGGTGACCGGGGAGCTGTTTTTT
>NA|TRBV28|NA|TRBJ2-7
CASSFGAHNSYEQYF
TGTGCCAGCAGCTTTGGGGCCCATAACTCCTACGAGCAGTACTTC
>many|TRBV4-3|TRBD2|TRBJ2-1
CASSYRDYSYNEQFF
TGCGCCAGCAGCTACCGGGACTACTCCTACAATGAGCAGTTCTTC